This TCR beta chain emerged from a study of blood T cell repertoires in COVID-19. Sequenced by immunoSEQ multiplex PCR; TCRdb stores in-frame clones only, minus some. The sample yields under 200,000 clones, about 89% seen once. The V gene lost 4 bases and the J gene lost 4 bases, with 16 bases spanning the gap. The length of the CDR3 is 15 residues. Looked up from germline, CDR1 is PRHDT and CDR2 is FYEKMQ (reference sequence). Source material: peripheral blood. The clonotype originates from a man in his 70s with acute or convalescent COVID-19. The chain carries TRBV13 and TRBJ1-1; a weak D match, TRBD1 (6 bases). CDR3 coding DNA: TGTGCCAGCAGCTCCTTGGGGGCGCGCGGCACTGAAGCTTTCTTT. Translation gives CASSSLGARGTEAFF.